These 2 T cell receptor beta chains originate from one sample sequenced in a study of cytomegalovirus exposure and HLA in healthy donors. Researchers ran the PCR with 60 Vbeta and 13 Jbeta primers. This table comes from immunoSEQ multiplex PCR, and its TCRdb copy is limited to in-frame clones, with some not included. The table has roughly 130,000 clones, approximately 86% seen once. Sequenced input: PBMCs. The receptors were sampled from a boy aged 5-17 years in good health and CMV-seronegative.

This chain uses TRBV4-3 with TRBJ1-1; possible D gene TRBD1, 5 bases. The CDR3 has 14 amino acids. V dropped 0 bases and J dropped 5 bases, with 10 bases sitting between them. Germline values: CDR1 LGHNA, CDR2 YSLEER. CDR3 sequence: CASSQDRDGTEAFF. The CDR3 DNA reads as TGCGCCAGCAGCCAAGACAGGGATGGGACTGAAGCTTTCTTT.

This clone was seen a few times. This rearrangement joins TRBV6-1 to TRBJ2-3; 8 positions agree with TRBD1. The junction had 9 bases not matched to a gene; V was cut back by 3 bases and J by 1 base. Germline V lookup: CDR1 MNHNS, CDR2 SASEGT. The CDR3 runs 17 residues. The CDR3 DNA reads as TGTGCCAGCAGTGAGGCCCTAGGACAGGGTGGCACAGATACGCAGTATTTT. Translated, it gives CASSEALGQGGTDTQYF.